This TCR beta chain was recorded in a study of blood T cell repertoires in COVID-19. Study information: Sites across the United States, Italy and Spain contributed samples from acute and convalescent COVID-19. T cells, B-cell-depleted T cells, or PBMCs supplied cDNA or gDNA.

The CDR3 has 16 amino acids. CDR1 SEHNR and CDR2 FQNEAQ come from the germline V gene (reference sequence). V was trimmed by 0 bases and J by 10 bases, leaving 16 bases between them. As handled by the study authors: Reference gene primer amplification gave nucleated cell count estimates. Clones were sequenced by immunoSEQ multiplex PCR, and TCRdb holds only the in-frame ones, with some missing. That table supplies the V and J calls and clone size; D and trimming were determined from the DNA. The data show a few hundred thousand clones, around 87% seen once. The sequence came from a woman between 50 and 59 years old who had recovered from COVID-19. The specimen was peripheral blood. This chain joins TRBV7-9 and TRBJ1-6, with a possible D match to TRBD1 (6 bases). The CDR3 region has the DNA TGTGCCAGCAGCTTAGCGCCGGGGGGGCCGAAATCACCCCTCCACTTT. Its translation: CASSLAPGGPKSPLHF.